This T cell receptor (beta chain) was sequenced in a study of beta chain features in type 1 diabetes. Donors underwent one heparinised blood draw, 100 to 150 mL on average. A sort by CD45RO/CCR7/CD25/CD127/CD95/CD27 yielded CD4+ naive, central memory, regulatory and stem cell-like memory cells. Expressed TCRB transcripts were sequenced, since all the RNA that had been isolated was reverse transcribed. TCRdb keeps only in-frame clones here, not all; method: immunoSEQ multiplex PCR. The sample has 15,000 to 20,000 clones; around 50% are singletons. This CDR3 has 13 residues. The V gene's germline CDR1 is SSHAT and CDR2 FNYEAQ (reference sequence). Trimming took off 0 bases at V and 6 bases at J, with 6 bases between the two ends.

The sequencing sample was made of stem cell memory CD4+ T cells from blood. The V call is TRBV7-7, the J call TRBJ2-1; unclear D gene. The TCR was taken from a man aged 18 to 30 in good health. The CDR3 nucleotides read TGTGCCAGCAGCTTAGCGAACGGCAATGAGCAGTTCTTC. This translates into CASSLANGNEQFF.